These 29 T cell receptor beta chains originate from one sample sequenced in a study of Tregs in tolerant kidney transplant recipients. The protocol was immunoSEQ multiplex PCR, while the TCRdb copy is restricted to in-frame clones and leaves out a portion. The profile shows more than 60,000 clones, 70% to 90% of them singletons. This specimen consisted of Tregs from blood, obtained before the transplant. These TCRs come from a human donor who received a combined kidney and bone marrow transplant.

The V call is TRBV6-6, the J call TRBJ2-1; D perhaps matches TRBD2 (6 bases). V was trimmed by 6 bases and J by 9 bases, leaving 15 bases between them. Germline CDR1 is MNHNY and CDR2 is SVGAGI (reference sequence). The CDR3 is 13 residues long. CDR3 amino acids: CASRPGRGGEQFF. The DNA for the CDR3 is TGTGCCAGCAGACCAGGGCGGGGCGGTGAGCAGTTCTTC.

The rearrangement uses TRBV7-2 and TRBJ2-2; D gene ambiguous. This CDR3 region has 16 residues. Trimming left V 2 bases short and J 3 bases short, with 13 bases between. Germline V lookup: CDR1 SGHTA, CDR2 FQGNSA. CDR3 residues: CASSLYSPSDTGELFF. The DNA of the CDR3 is TGTGCCAGCAGCTTATATTCTCCTTCCGACACCGGGGAGCTGTTTTTT.

J is TRBJ2-3 and V is TRBV15; 9 positions match TRBD1. The germline V gene encodes CDR1 LNHNV and CDR2 YYDKDF (reference sequence). The CDR3 spans 14 residues. V lost 5 bases and J lost 5; bases outside the gene matches: 5. In nucleotides, the CDR3 is TGTGCCACCAGCGGAGGGGGACAGGGAGATACGCAGTATTTT. Translation: CATSGGGQGDTQYF.

CDR3 loop: CASRRTGSNEKLFF. The CDR3, as DNA: TGTGCCAGCAGACGGACAGGCAGTAATGAAAAACTGTTTTTT. V is TRBV27 and J is TRBJ1-4; TRBD1 matches at 7 bases. Germline loops: CDR1 MNHEY, CDR2 SMNVEV (reference sequence). V lost 6 bases and J lost 4; bases outside the gene matches: 5. This CDR3 spans 14 amino acids.

There are a few counts of this clone. V and J are TRBV11-3 and TRBJ2-1; 7 bases align to TRBD1. The germline V gene has CDR1 SGHNT and CDR2 YENEEA. The CDR3 has 13 amino acids. V dropped 5 bases and J dropped 10; count of bases not matched to a gene: 8. For the CDR3, the DNA is TGTGCCAGCAGCCGACAGGGCTGGGGGGAGCAGTTCTTC. Translated, it gives CASSRQGWGEQFF.

V and J are TRBV9 and TRBJ1-3; D is possibly TRBD1 (5 bases). The germline gives CDR1 SGDLS, CDR2 YYNGEE. V was clipped by 4 bases and J by 3 bases, with 20 bases between them. The CDR3 covers 17 residues. The CDR3 nucleotides read TGTGCCAGCAGCCCATTGGGGCAGGGAAGAGTTGGAAACACCATATATTTT. Translating it yields CASSPLGQGRVGNTIYF.

The V call is TRBV9, the J call TRBJ2-3; unclear D gene. The CDR3 spans 16 residues. The V end was cut by 2 bases, the J end by 4 bases, with 17 bases between. Per germline, CDR1 SGDLS and CDR2 YYNGEE. The DNA of the CDR3 is TGTGCCAGCAGCGTCTCAGGTTGGGTTCTCGCAGATACGCAGTATTTT. This gives the protein CASSVSGWVLADTQYF. Supplemented by reference TRBV9 and TRBJ2-3, the full variable domain reads DSGVTQTPKHLITATGQRVTLRCSPRSGDLSVYWYQQSLDQGLQFLIQYYNGEERAKGNILERFSAQQFPDLHSELNLSSLELGDSALYFCASSVSGWVLADTQYFGPGTRLTVL.

The chain carries TRBV7-2 and TRBJ1-1; D not certain. Trimming took 0 bases from V and 4 from J, leaving 6 bases between them. In germline, CDR1 is SGHTA, CDR2 FQGNSA. This CDR3 contains 13 residues. CDR3 DNA sequence: TGTGCCAGCAGCTTAGCGCGAGGCACTGAAGCTTTCTTT. It is translated as CASSLARGTEAFF. The full variable domain, in which reference TRBV7-2 and TRBJ1-1 provide the parts outside the CDR3, is GAGVSQSPSNKVTEKGKDVELRCDPISGHTALYWYRQSLGQGLEFLIYFQGNSAPDKSGLPSDRFSAERTGGSVSTLTIQRTQQEDSAVYLCASSLARGTEAFFGQGTRLTVV.

This rearrangement joins TRBV10-2 to TRBJ2-5; D is unclear. Per germline, CDR1 WSHSY and CDR2 SAAADI. This CDR3 contains 14 residues. V was pared by 3 bases and J by 6 bases, with 14 bases between. The CDR3, as DNA: TGCGCCAGCAGTGACGCGGTGGGGAAGCAGACCCAGTACTTC. It yields the protein CASSDAVGKQTQYF.

The sample holds a few counts of this clone. For the CDR3, the DNA is TGCGCCAGCAGCTTGGATGGGCCACCCGCAGATACGCAGTATTTT. Protein: CASSLDGPPADTQYF. The V and J genes are TRBV5-1 and TRBJ2-3; D is unclear. CDR1 and CDR2 from the germline V gene are SGHRS and YFSETQ. This CDR3 spans 15 amino acids. Between the trimmed V and J ends, which lost 0 bases and 4 bases, there was a span of 12 bases.

V and J are TRBV7-2 and TRBJ2-3; 13 bases are shared with TRBD2. V shed 4 bases and J 6 bases; nucleotides not matched to a gene: 4. Looked up from germline, CDR1 is SGHTA and CDR2 is FQGNSA. The CDR3 sequence is 15 residues long. CDR3 protein: CASSSGLAGVDTQYF. The CDR3 bases are TGTGCCAGCAGCTCCGGACTAGCGGGGGTGGATACGCAGTATTTT.

The chain carries TRBV11-2 and TRBJ2-1; D ambiguous. Germline lookup yields CDR1 SGHAT and CDR2 FQNNGV. Trimming left V 1 base short and J 7 bases short, with 8 bases between. The CDR3 sequence is 13 residues long. The CDR3 nucleotides read TGTGCCAGCAGCTTAGGCCTAGTTAATGAGCAGTTCTTC. It translates to CASSLGLVNEQFF. Full variable domain (missing parts from reference TRBV11-2 and TRBJ2-1): EAGVAQSPRYKIIEKRQSVAFWCNPISGHATLYWYQQILGQGPKLLIQFQNNGVVDDSQLPKDRFSAERLKGVDSTLKIQPAKLEDSAVYLCASSLGLVNEQFFGPGTRLTVL.

J is TRBJ2-7 and V is TRBV7-2; D call uncertain. The length of the CDR3 is 15 residues. V was shortened by 2 bases and J by 3 bases, with 14 bases between the two germline ends. The germline V gene encodes CDR1 SGHTA and CDR2 FQGNSA. In DNA form, the CDR3 reads TGTGCCAGCAGCTTAAGGTCTGGACGCATCTACGAGCAGTACTTC. Its protein product is CASSLRSGRIYEQYF.

This chain uses TRBV30 with TRBJ1-2, with D maybe TRBD1 (5 bases). Per the germline V gene, CDR1 is GTSNPN and CDR2 is SVGIG (reference sequence). The CDR3 sequence is 12 residues long. The V and J ends lost 8 bases and 11 bases respectively, with 21 bases between them. The CDR3 protein is CASRGGGVTYTF. The CDR3 DNA is TGTGCCAGCCGGGGGGGAGGTGTAACTTACACCTTC.

In nucleotides, the CDR3 is TGTGCCAGCAGTCGCGGGTGGGAGGGCCAGTATTTT. This encodes CASSRGWEGQYF. J is TRBJ2-3 and V is TRBV9, with 7 bases lining up with TRBD2. Trimming cost V 5 bases and J 12 bases; bases outside gene matches: 9. This CDR3 has 12 amino acids. Germline assignment: CDR1 SGDLS and CDR2 YYNGEE.

The CDR3 here is CASSRLKISGRAFTGELFF. For the CDR3, the DNA is TGTGCCAGCAGCCGACTCAAAATTAGCGGGAGGGCCTTCACCGGGGAGCTGTTTTTT. The chain has TRBV7-9 and TRBJ2-2; TRBD2 aligns across 11 bases. The CDR3 is 19 residues long. CDR1 is SEHNR, CDR2 FQNEAQ, per germline (reference sequence). Trimming removed 5 bases from V and 4 bases from J; junction bases left unmatched: 15.

The V call is TRBV12-5, the J call TRBJ1-2; 7 nucleotides match TRBD1. The CDR3 contains 12 residues. V lost 8 bases and J lost 5; bases outside the gene matches: 5. CDR1 is LGHNT and CDR2 is FRNRAP in the germline V gene. The CDR3: CASRDREYGYTF. The CDR3 nucleotides are TGTGCTAGTCGAGACAGGGAGTATGGCTACACCTTC.

This chain joins TRBV7-2 and TRBJ2-7; 13 nucleotides match TRBD2. CDR1 and CDR2 (germline): SGHTA, FQGNSA. The CDR3 is 15 residues long. V dropped 5 bases and J dropped 4; count of bases not matched to a gene: 5. The CDR3 loop is CASSRRTSGSYEQYF. CDR3 DNA sequence: TGTGCCAGCAGCAGACGGACTAGCGGGAGTTACGAGCAGTACTTC.

The chain links TRBV28 to TRBJ1-4; 7 bases match TRBD1. CDR1 is MDHEN, CDR2 SYDVKM, per germline. The CDR3 has 15 residues. Trimming cost V 1 base and J 5 bases; bases outside gene matches: 4. The CDR3 region has the DNA TGTGCCAGCAGTTTATTCGGGACAGCCAATGAAAAACTGTTTTTT. Encoded protein: CASSLFGTANEKLFF.

The chain employs TRBV20-1 and TRBJ2-1; 7 bases match TRBD2. The CDR3 has 11 amino acids. After removal of 7 bases from V and 7 bases from J, the junction contained 4 bases not matched to a gene. The germline V gene has CDR1 DFQATT and CDR2 SNEGSKA (reference sequence). The CDR3 loop reads CSVQRGNEQFF. The CDR3 DNA sequence: TGCAGTGTACAGCGGGGAAATGAGCAGTTCTTC.

The chain recombines TRBV5-4 with TRBJ2-7; perhaps TRBD2 as D (5 bases). Germline lookup yields CDR1 SGHNT and CDR2 YYREEE (reference sequence). This CDR3 spans 13 amino acids. V shed 4 bases and J shed 2 bases, with 10 bases lying between them. The CDR3 coding sequence is TGTGCCAGCAGCACGGCCGGGGCCTACGAGCAGTACTTC. This codes for CASSTAGAYEQYF.

The table lists this clone with a few counts. The chain employs TRBV6-5 and TRBJ1-4; the D gene is possibly TRBD1 (5 bases). Germline values: CDR1 MNHEY, CDR2 SVGAGI. CDR3 length equals 15 residues. V shed 7 bases and J shed 3 bases, with 15 bases lying between them. The CDR3 coding sequence is TGTGCCAGCACCCCCCGGGGCACCGCTAATGAAAAACTGTTTTTT. This translates into CASTPRGTANEKLFF.

There are a few counts of this clone. J is TRBJ1-1 and V is TRBV6-1; D gene uncertain. Germline lookup yields CDR1 MNHNS and CDR2 SASEGT. Trimming took 7 bases from V and 10 from J, leaving 4 bases between them. The CDR3 loop spans 8 amino acids. DNA of the CDR3: TGTGCCAGCACGCCAGCTTTCTTT. It codes for CASTPAFF.

This chain connects TRBV7-2 to TRBJ2-1; 13 bases map to TRBD2. Germline V gene lookup returns CDR1 SGHTA and CDR2 FQGNSA. CDR3 length equals 16 residues. Losses at the gene ends were 4 bases for V and 3 bases for J; bases not matched to a gene: 3. The CDR3 DNA reads as TGTGCCAGCAGCTCCGGGACTAGCGGGGACTACAATGAGCAGTTCTTC. Its protein is CASSSGTSGDYNEQFF. The full variable domain, its missing parts supplied by reference TRBV7-2 and TRBJ2-1, is GAGVSQSPSNKVTEKGKDVELRCDPISGHTALYWYRQSLGQGLEFLIYFQGNSAPDKSGLPSDRFSAERTGGSVSTLTIQRTQQEDSAVYLCASSSGTSGDYNEQFFGPGTRLTVL.

The rearrangement uses TRBV7-2 and TRBJ2-1; D gene uncertain. Trimming removed 5 bases from V and 5 bases from J, with 4 bases in between. This CDR3 spans 11 amino acids. Germline V lookup: CDR1 SGHTA, CDR2 FQGNSA. In DNA form, the CDR3 reads TGTGCCAGCAGCCAACACAATGAGCAGTTCTTC. It translates to CASSQHNEQFF.

The rearrangement links TRBV6-5 to TRBJ2-7; D may correspond to TRBD1 or TRBD2 (5 bases each). Germline V gene lookup returns CDR1 MNHEY and CDR2 SVGAGI. The CDR3 is made up of 13 amino acids. Trimming cost V 6 bases and J 3 bases, with 12 bases left between them. The CDR3 nucleotides are TGTGCCAGCAGAGGGACGGGGAACTACGAGCAGTACTTC. Residues: CASRGTGNYEQYF.

The chain has TRBV15 and TRBJ1-1; D is perhaps TRBD1 (6 bases). The germline V gene encodes CDR1 LNHNV and CDR2 YYDKDF (reference sequence). CDR3 size: 14 residues. V was trimmed by 0 bases and J by 3 bases, leaving 8 bases between them. As DNA, the CDR3 is TGTGCCACCAGCAGAGAACAGGGAGACACTGAAGCTTTCTTT. Translation: CATSREQGDTEAFF. The full variable domain, its missing parts supplied by reference TRBV15 and TRBJ1-1, is DAMVIQNPRYQVTQFGKPVTLSCSQTLNHNVMYWYQQKSSQAPKLLFHYYDKDFNNEADTPDNFQSRRPNTSFCFLDIRSPGLGDTAMYLCATSREQGDTEAFFGQGTRLTVV.

The gene calls are TRBV7-9 and TRBJ2-3; maybe TRBD1 (6 bases). V dropped 1 base and J dropped 1 base, with 9 bases sitting between them. Germline values: CDR1 SEHNR, CDR2 FQNEAQ (reference sequence). The CDR3 consists of 15 residues. Here the CDR3 reads CASSLVAGGTDTQYF. The CDR3 DNA follows: TGTGCCAGCAGCTTAGTTGCAGGGGGCACAGATACGCAGTATTTT. Together with reference TRBV7-9 and TRBJ2-3, the CDR3 gives the full variable domain: DTGVSQNPRHKITKRGQNVTFRCDPISEHNRLYWYRQTLGQGPEFLTYFQNEAQLEKSRLLSDRFSAERPKGSFSTLEIQRTEQGDSAMYLCASSLVAGGTDTQYFGPGTRLTVL.

The chain combines TRBV27 with TRBJ1-2; 9 bases align to TRBD1. This CDR3 has 15 amino acids. Germline trimming cut 6 bases from V and 5 bases from J; bases unmatched to any gene: 10. The germline gives CDR1 MNHEY, CDR2 SMNVEV (reference sequence). The CDR3 nucleotides are TGTGCCAGCAGACCCGCGGCGACAGGGGGGTATGGCTACACCTTC. This gives the protein CASRPAATGGYGYTF.